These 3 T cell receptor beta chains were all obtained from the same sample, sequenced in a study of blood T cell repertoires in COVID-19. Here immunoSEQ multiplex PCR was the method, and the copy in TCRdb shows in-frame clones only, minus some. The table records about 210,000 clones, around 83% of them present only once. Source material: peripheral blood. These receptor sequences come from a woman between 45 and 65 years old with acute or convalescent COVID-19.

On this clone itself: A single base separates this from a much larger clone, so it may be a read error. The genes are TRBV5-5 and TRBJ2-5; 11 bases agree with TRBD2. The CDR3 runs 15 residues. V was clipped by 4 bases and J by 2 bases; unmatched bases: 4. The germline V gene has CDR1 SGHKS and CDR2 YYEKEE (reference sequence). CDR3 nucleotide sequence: TGTGCCAGCAGCCCGGGGACTAGCGGTCAAGAGACCCAGTACTTC. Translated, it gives CASSPGTSGQETQYF.

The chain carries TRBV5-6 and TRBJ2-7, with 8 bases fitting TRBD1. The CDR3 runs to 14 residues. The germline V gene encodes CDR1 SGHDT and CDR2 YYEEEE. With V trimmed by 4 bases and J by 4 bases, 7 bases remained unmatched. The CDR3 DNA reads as TGTGCCAGCAGCCTAATGACAGGGGAGTACGAGCAGTACTTC. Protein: CASSLMTGEYEQYF.

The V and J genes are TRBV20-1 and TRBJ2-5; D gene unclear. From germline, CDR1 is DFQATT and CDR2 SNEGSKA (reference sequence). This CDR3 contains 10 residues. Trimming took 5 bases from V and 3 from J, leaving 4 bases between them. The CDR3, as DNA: TGCAGTGCTCCGGAAGAGACCCAGTACTTC. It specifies CSAPEETQYF.